This T cell receptor (beta chain) derives from a study of CD8+ T cells in alopecia areata. General study results and limits: Higher clonality was seen in lesional scalp than in normal scalp, especially in alopecia totalis/universalis. For patients receiving tofacitinib, scalp clonality and expanded CD8+ clones among the top 100 significantly decreased.

The CDR3 contains 15 residues. Germline-derived CDR1 and CDR2 are MGHDK and SYGVNS. Trimming took 5 bases from V and 7 from J, leaving 21 bases between them. The treatment: oral pan-JAK inhibitor, 5-10 mg twice daily. Following extraction, RNA underwent reverse transcription to cDNA, which served as the sequencing template. Using immunoSEQ multiplex PCR, the repertoire was profiled, and TCRdb retains in-frame clones only, with some absent. The sample shows around 150,000 clones, about 60% of them seen only once. As to this clone: The antigen is unknown.

V is TRBV25-1 and J is TRBJ2-7; a possible D gene is TRBD2 (6 bases). This receptor was taken from a human donor with alopecia areata. The specimen was CD4+ T cells sorted from blood, collected at week 24, from a patient treated with tofacitinib. CDR3 DNA sequence: TGTGCCAGCAGTCCTTCGGACCTCTTAGGAGGGGAGCAGTACTTC. This gives the protein CASSPSDLLGGEQYF.